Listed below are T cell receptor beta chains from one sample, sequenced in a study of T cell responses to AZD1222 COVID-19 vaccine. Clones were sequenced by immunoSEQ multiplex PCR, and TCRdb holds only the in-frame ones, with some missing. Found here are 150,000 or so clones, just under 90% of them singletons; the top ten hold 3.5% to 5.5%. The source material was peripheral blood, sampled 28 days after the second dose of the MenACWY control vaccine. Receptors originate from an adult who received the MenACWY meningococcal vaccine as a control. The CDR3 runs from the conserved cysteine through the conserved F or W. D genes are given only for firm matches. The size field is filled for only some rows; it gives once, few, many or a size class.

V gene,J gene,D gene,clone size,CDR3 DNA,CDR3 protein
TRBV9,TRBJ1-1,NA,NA,TGTGCCAGCAGCCCATGGGTGTTGGGCCCTGAAGCTTTCTTT,CASSPWVLGPEAFF
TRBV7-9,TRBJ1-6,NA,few,TGTGCCAGCAGCGCACAGGGAGGGTCAAGTAATTCACCCCTCCACTTT,CASSAQGGSSNSPLHF
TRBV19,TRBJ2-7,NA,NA,TGTGCCAGTAGTATAGATCCGGACTACGAGCAGTACTTC,CASSIDPDYEQYF
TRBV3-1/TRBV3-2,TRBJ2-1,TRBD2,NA,TGTGCCAGCGAAAATCGGGGGGCGGGAGGAAAGTACAATGAGCAGTTCTTC,CASENRGAGGKYNEQFF
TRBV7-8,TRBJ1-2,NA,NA,TGTGCCAGCAGCTTGGGGCAGGGAAGGAACTATGGCTACACCTTC,CASSLGQGRNYGYTF
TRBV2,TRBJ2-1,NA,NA,TGTGCCAGCATCGGCGGGGAATACAATGAGCAGTTCTTC,CASIGGEYNEQFF
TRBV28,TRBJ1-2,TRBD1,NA,TGTGCCAGCACCCCCCCGCCGGGACAGGGCAACTATGGCTACACCTTC,CASTPPPGQGNYGYTF
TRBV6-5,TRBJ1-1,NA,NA,TGTGCCAGCAGTTACGGGCAGGAGAACACTGAAGCTTTCTTT,CASSYGQENTEAFF
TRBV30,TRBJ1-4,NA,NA,TGTGCCTGGAAGGGTGGCGGGGGGAATGAAAAACTGTTTTTT,CAWKGGGGNEKLFF
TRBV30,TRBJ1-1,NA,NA,TGTGCCTGGAGTGGCGTCCCAGCTTTCTTT,CAWSGVPAFF
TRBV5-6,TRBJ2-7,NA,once,TGTGCCAGCAGCTTGGTTGGGGGCTGGATCTACGAGCAGTACTTC,CASSLVGGWIYEQYF
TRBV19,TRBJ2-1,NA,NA,TGTGCCGCTTCCTACAGGGCATCGTATGAGCAGTTCTTC,CAASYRASYEQFF
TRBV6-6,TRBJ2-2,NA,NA,TGTGCCAGCAGTTACGGGACTCCTGACACCGGGGAGCTGTTTTTT,CASSYGTPDTGELFF
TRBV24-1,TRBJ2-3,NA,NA,TGTGCCACCAGTGATTTGACAGATGTTTCAGATACGCAGTATTTT,CATSDLTDVSDTQYF
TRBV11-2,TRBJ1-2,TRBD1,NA,TGTGCCAGCAGCCTGTTCGGACAGGGGGCCGAGGGTGATGGCTACACCTTC,CASSLFGQGAEGDGYTF
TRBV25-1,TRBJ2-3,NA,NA,TGTGCCAGCAGTGAATATGGCGGGTTTCTCACAGATACGCAGTATTTT,CASSEYGGFLTDTQYF
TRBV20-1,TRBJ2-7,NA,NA,TGCAGTGCTAGTGGGTGGTTGGGCGGACCCTCCTACGAGCAGTACTTC,CSASGWLGGPSYEQYF